Below, 8 T cell receptor beta chains from the same sample are listed, as sequenced in a study of T cell changes during pregnancy in multiple sclerosis. Profiled with immunoSEQ multiplex PCR; TCRdb holds only in-frame clones, not every one. The repertoire holds over 30,000 clones, with over 85% as singletons. This material consisted of CD8+ T cells from peripheral blood mononuclear cells, taken in the third trimester of pregnancy. The source is a female donor with multiple sclerosis, enrolled in a pregnancy study.

The chain employs TRBV4-3 and TRBJ2-2; D remains ambiguous. CDR3 length equals 14 residues. V dropped 1 base and J dropped 5 bases, with 8 bases sitting between them. The germline V gene has CDR1 LGHNA and CDR2 YSLEER. The CDR3 bases are TGCGCCAGCAGCCAAGCCTCCTCGACCGGGGAGCTGTTTTTT. Encoded protein: CASSQASSTGELFF.

The J gene is TRBJ1-1, the V gene TRBV4-3, with no clear D. Trimming pared 3 bases from V and 1 base from J, leaving 15 bases between. This CDR3 has 16 residues. CDR1 is LGHNA, CDR2 YSLEER, per germline. The CDR3 reads CASSQELPTGNTEAFF. The CDR3 nucleotides are TGCGCCAGCAGCCAGGAATTGCCGACGGGGAACACTGAAGCTTTCTTT.

This clone has just a few counts. DNA for the CDR3: TGTGCCACCAGCAGCCAGCGGGGGAACACAGATACGCAGTATTTT. Translating it yields CATSSQRGNTDTQYF. The chain is built from TRBV15 and TRBJ2-3, with 8 bases identical to TRBD2. Per germline, CDR1 LNHNV and CDR2 YYDKDF (reference sequence). V dropped 3 bases and J dropped 2; count of bases not matched to a gene: 4. The CDR3 runs 15 residues. Based on the CDR3 plus reference TRBV15 and TRBJ2-3, the full variable domain is DAMVIQNPRYQVTQFGKPVTLSCSQTLNHNVMYWYQQKSSQAPKLLFHYYDKDFNNEADTPDNFQSRRPNTSFCFLDIRSPGLGDTAMYLCATSSQRGNTDTQYFGPGTRLTVL.

The chain couples TRBV2 to TRBJ2-1; D is unclear. The CDR3 is 14 residues long. Germline V CDR1 and CDR2: SNHLY, FYNNEI. V lost 3 bases and J 4 bases, leaving 10 bases between the germline ends. The CDR3 DNA follows: TGTGCCAGCAGTGACACTAACTTTTACAATGAGCAGTTCTTC. Amino acids: CASSDTNFYNEQFF. The variable domain in full, with the rest retrieved from reference TRBV2 and TRBJ2-1, is EPEVTQTPSHQVTQMGQEVILRCVPISNHLYFYWYRQILGQKVEFLVSFYNNEISEKSEIFDDQFSVERPDGSNFTLKIRSTKLEDSAMYFCASSDTNFYNEQFFGPGTRLTVL.

The J gene is TRBJ2-3, the V gene TRBV11-2; D is unclear. Germline V gives CDR1 SGHAT, CDR2 FQNNGV. The CDR3 loop spans 12 amino acids. Trimming left V 4 bases short and J 9 bases short, with 11 bases between. The CDR3: CASSSPPGTQYF. CDR3 nucleotides: TGTGCCAGCAGCTCCCCTCCCGGGACGCAGTATTTT.

The chain recombines TRBV5-4 with TRBJ1-1, with 8 bases that match TRBD1. This CDR3 region has 15 residues. Germline V CDR1 and CDR2: SGHNT, YYREEE (reference sequence). Germline trimming cut 0 bases from V and 10 bases from J; bases unmatched to any gene: 11. This CDR3 is CASSLARDRQRGAFF. CDR3 DNA: TGTGCCAGCAGCTTGGCCCGGGACAGGCAACGTGGAGCTTTCTTT. The complete variable domain, with remaining parts taken from reference TRBV5-4 and TRBJ1-1, reads ETGVTQSPTHLIKTRGQQVTLRCSSQSGHNTVSWYQQALGQGPQFIFQYYREEENGRGNFPPRFSGLQFPNYSSELNVNALELDDSALYLCASSLARDRQRGAFFGQGTRLTVV.

This chain links TRBV4-3 with TRBJ2-7, with 9 bases that match TRBD1. The CDR3 covers 16 residues. V trimming: 0 bases; J trimming: 6 bases; junction bases outside the gene matches: 9. The germline CDR1 and CDR2 sequences are LGHNA and YSLEER. This CDR3 is CASSQDEGTGFGEQYF. CDR3 DNA sequence: TGCGCCAGCAGCCAAGATGAAGGGACAGGGTTTGGCGAGCAGTACTTC.

The rearrangement links TRBV10-3 to TRBJ1-3; D is perhaps TRBD1 (5 bases). The V end was cut by 4 bases, the J end by 0 bases, with 7 bases between. The length of the CDR3 is 14 residues. Germline-derived CDR1 and CDR2 are ENHRY and SYGVKD. As DNA, the CDR3 is TGTGCCATCAGTGGCGACAGCTCTGGAAACACCATATATTTT. Translated, it gives CAISGDSSGNTIYF.